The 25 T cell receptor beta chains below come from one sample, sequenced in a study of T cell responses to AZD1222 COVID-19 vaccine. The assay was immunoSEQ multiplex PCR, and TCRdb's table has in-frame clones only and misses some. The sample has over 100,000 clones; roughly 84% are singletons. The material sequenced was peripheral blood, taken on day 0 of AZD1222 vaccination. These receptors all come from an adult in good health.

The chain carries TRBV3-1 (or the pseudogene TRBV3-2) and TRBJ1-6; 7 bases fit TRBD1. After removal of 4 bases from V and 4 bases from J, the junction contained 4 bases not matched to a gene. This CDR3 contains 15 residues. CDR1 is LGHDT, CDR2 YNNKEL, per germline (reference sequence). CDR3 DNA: TGTGCCAGCAGCCCGGGGACAGATTATAATTCACCCCTCCACTTT. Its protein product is CASSPGTDYNSPLHF.

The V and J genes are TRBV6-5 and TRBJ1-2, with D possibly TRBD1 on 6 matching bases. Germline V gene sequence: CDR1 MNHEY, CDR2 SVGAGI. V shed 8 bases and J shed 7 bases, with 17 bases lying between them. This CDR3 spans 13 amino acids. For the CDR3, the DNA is TGTGCCAGCGCACGCGGACACAGGGTTGGCTACACCTTC. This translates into CASARGHRVGYTF.

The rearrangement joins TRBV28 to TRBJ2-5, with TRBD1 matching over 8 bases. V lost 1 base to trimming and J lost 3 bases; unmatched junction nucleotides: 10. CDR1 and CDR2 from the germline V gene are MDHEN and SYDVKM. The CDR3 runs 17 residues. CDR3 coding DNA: TGTGCCAGCAGTTTATCCTTCCTGGACAGGGCCAAAGAGACCCAGTACTTC. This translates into CASSLSFLDRAKETQYF.

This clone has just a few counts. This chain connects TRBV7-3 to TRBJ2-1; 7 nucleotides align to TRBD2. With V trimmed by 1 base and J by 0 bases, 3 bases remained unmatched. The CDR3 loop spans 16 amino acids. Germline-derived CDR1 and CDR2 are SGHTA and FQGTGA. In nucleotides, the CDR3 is TGTGCCAGCAGCTTAAGACGGGGGGACTCCTACAATGAGCAGTTCTTC. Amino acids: CASSLRRGDSYNEQFF.

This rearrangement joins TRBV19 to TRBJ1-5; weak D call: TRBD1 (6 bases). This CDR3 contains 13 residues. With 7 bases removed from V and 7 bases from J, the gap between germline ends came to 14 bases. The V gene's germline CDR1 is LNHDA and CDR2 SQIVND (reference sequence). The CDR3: CASNPGVRQPQHF. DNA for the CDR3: TGTGCCAGTAATCCAGGGGTAAGGCAGCCCCAGCATTTT.

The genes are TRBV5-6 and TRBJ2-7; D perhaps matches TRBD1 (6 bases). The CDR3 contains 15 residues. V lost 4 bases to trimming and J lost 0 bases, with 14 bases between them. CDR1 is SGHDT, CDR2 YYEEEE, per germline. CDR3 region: CASSIDRTSSYEQYF. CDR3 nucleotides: TGTGCCAGCAGCATCGACAGGACAAGCTCCTACGAGCAGTACTTC.

CDR3 amino acids: CASSLGAGVNEQYF. The CDR3 bases are TGTGCCAGCAGCTTAGGGGCCGGGGTTAACGAGCAGTACTTC. The V gene is TRBV7-9, the J gene TRBJ2-7; perhaps TRBD2 as D (5 bases). The CDR3 length is 14 residues. Trimming stripped 1 base from V and 5 bases from J, with 12 bases between. The germline gives CDR1 SEHNR, CDR2 FQNEAQ (reference sequence). Supplemented by reference TRBV7-9 and TRBJ2-7, the full variable domain reads DTGVSQNPRHKITKRGQNVTFRCDPISEHNRLYWYRQTLGQGPEFLTYFQNEAQLEKSRLLSDRFSAERPKGSFSTLEIQRTEQGDSAMYLCASSLGAGVNEQYFGPGTRLTVT.

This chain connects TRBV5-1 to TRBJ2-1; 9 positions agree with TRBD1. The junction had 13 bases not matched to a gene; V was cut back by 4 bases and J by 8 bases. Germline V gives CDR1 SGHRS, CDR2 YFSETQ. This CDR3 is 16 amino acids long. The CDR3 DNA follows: TGCGCCAGCAGCCGAGGGCAGGACAGGGGTTACGATGAGCAGTTCTTC. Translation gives CASSRGQDRGYDEQFF.

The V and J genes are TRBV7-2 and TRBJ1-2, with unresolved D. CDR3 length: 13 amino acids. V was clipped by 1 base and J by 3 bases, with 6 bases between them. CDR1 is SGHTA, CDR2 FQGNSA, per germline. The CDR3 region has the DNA TGTGCCAGCAGCTTAGGACCGGACTATGGCTACACCTTC. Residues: CASSLGPDYGYTF.

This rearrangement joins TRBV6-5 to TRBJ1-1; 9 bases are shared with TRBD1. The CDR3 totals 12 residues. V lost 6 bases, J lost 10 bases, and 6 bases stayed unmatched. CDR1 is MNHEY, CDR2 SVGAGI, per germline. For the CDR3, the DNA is TGTGCCAGCAGCCGGGACAGGGTCGGAGCTTTCTTT. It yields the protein CASSRDRVGAFF.

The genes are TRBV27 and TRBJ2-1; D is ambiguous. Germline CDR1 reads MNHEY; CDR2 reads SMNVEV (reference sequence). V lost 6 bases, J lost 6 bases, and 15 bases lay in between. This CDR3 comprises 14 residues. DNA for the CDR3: TGTGCCAGCAGCCGTCAGGTAACAAGCAATGAGCAGTTCTTC. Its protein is CASSRQVTSNEQFF.

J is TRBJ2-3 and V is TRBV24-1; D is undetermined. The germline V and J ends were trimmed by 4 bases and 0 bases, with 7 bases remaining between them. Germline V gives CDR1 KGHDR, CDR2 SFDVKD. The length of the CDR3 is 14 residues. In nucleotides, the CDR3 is TGTGCCACCAGTGAAGCAGCTAGCACAGATACGCAGTATTTT. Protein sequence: CATSEAASTDTQYF.

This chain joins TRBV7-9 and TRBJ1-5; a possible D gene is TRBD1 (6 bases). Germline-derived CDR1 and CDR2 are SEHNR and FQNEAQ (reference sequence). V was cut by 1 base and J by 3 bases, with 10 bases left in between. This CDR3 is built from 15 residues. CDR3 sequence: CASSLVGGYNQPQHF. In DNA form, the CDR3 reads TGTGCCAGCAGCTTAGTCGGGGGCTACAATCAGCCCCAGCATTTT.

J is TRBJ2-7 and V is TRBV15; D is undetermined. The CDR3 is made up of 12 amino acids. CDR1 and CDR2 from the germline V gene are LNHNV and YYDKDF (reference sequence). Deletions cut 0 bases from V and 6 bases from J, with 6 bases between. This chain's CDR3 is CATSRDFGEQYF. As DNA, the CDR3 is TGTGCCACCAGCAGAGATTTCGGCGAGCAGTACTTC.

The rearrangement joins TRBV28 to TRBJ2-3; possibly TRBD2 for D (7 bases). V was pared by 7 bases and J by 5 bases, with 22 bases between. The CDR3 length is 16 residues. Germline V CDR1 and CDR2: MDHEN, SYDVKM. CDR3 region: CASNSLGGGGGDTQYF. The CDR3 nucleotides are TGTGCCAGCAATTCACTTGGTGGGGGCGGGGGAGATACGCAGTATTTT.

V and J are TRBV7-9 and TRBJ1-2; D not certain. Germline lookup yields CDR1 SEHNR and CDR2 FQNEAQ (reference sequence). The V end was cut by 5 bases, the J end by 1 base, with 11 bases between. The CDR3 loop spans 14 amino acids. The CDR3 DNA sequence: TGTGCCAGCAGCCAAGACTCTTTTAACTATGGCTACACCTTC. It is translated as CASSQDSFNYGYTF.

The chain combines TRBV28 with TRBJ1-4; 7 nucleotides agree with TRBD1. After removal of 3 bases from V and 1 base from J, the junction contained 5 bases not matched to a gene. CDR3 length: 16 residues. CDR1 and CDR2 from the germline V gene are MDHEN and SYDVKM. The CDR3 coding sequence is TGTGCCAGCAGTTTGGAGGGGGCGGGAACTAATGAAAAACTGTTTTTT. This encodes CASSLEGAGTNEKLFF.

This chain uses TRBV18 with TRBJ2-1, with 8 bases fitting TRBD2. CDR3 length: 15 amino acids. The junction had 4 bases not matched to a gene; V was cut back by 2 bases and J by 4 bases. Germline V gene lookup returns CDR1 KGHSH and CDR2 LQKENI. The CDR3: CASSPTSGEYNEQFF. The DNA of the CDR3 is TGTGCCAGCTCACCAACTAGCGGAGAATACAATGAGCAGTTCTTC.

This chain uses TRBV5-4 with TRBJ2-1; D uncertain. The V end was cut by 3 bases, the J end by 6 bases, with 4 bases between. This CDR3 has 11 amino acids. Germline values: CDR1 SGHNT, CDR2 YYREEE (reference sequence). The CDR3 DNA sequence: TGTGCCAGCAGCTCTTTCAATGAGCAGTTCTTC. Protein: CASSSFNEQFF.

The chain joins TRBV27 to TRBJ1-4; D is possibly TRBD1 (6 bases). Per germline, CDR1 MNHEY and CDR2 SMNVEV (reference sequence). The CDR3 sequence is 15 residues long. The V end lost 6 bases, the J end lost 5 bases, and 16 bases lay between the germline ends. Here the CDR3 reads CASSQPSQGNEKLFF. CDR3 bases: TGTGCCAGCAGCCAACCTTCCCAGGGGAATGAAAAACTGTTTTTT.

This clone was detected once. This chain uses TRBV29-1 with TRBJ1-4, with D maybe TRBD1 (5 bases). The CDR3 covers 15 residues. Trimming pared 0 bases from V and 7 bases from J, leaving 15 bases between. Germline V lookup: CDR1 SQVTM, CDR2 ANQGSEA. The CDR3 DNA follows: TGCAGCGTTGAAGATTCGGGGCAGGGTCGTGAAAAACTGTTTTTT. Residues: CSVEDSGQGREKLFF. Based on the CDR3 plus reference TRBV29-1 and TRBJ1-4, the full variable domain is SAVISQKPSRDICQRGTSLTIQCQVDSQVTMMFWYRQQPGQSLTLIATANQGSEATYESGFVIDKFPISRPNLTFSTLTVSNMSPEDSSIYLCSVEDSGQGREKLFFGSGTQLSVL.

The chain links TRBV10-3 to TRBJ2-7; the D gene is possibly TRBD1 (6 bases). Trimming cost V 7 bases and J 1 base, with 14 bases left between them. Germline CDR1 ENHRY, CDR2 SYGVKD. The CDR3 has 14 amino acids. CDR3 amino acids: CAIKDPRGSYEQYF. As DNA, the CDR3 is TGTGCCATCAAGGACCCCAGGGGTTCCTACGAGCAGTACTTC.

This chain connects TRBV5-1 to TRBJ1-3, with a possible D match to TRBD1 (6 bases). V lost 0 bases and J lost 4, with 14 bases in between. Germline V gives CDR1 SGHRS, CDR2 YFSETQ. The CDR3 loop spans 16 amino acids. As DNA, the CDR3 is TGCGCCAGCAGCTTGGTGGCACAGGGTAACGGAAACACCATATATTTT. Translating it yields CASSLVAQGNGNTIYF.

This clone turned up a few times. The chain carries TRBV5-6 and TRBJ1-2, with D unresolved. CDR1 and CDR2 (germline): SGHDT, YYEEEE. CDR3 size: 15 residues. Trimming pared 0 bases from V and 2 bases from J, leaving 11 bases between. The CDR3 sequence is CASSLVGSGNYGYTF. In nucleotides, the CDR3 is TGTGCCAGCAGCTTGGTGGGCAGCGGGAACTATGGCTACACCTTC. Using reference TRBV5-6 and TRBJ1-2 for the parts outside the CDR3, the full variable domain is DAGVTQSPTHLIKTRGQQVTLRCSPKSGHDTVSWYQQALGQGPQFIFQYYEEEERQRGNFPDRFSGHQFPNYSSELNVNALLLGDSALYLCASSLVGSGNYGYTFGSGTRLTVV.

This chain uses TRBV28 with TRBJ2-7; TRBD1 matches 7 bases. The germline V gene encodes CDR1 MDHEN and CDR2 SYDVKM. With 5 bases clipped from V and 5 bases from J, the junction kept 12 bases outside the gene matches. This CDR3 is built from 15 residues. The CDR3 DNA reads TGTGCCAGCAGTCCGTACAGGGGATTAGACGACGAGCAGTACTTC. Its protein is CASSPYRGLDDEQYF.